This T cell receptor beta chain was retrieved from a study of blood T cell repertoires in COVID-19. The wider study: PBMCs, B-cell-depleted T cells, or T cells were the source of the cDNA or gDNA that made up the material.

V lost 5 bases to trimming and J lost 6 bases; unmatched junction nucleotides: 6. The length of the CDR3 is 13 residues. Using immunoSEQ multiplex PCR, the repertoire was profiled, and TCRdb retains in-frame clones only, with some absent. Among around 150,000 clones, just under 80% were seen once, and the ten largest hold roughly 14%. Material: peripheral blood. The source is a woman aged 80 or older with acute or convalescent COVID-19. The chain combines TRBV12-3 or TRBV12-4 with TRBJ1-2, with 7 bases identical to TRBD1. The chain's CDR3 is CASSPRRGNGYTF. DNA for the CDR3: TGTGCCAGCAGTCCCCGCAGGGGGAATGGCTACACCTTC.